This T cell receptor (beta chain) was captured in a study of blood T cell repertoires in COVID-19 (dated by TCRdb to the early 2020s). In the study overall: Samples from collaborators originated in the United States, Italy and Spain and spanned both the acute and convalescent phases of COVID-19. The repertoires were released in a freely available public database intended as a resource for research on the immune response to SARS-CoV-2. Nearly every sample came with metadata listing a de-identified subject ID, COVID-19 status, age in years and sex. Subjects who had been exposed to COVID-19, were actively infected with it, or had recovered from it provided the deeply sampled blood TCRbeta repertoires that made up the dataset. The material from the prospective study consisted of cDNA or gDNA derived from T cells, B-cell-depleted T cells, or PBMCs. Samples came from the ongoing ImmuneRACE study (first 160 participants) plus 1,254 subjects from 6 global collaborators. Where HLA class I and class II types were available, the types were taken from metadata supplied by the sample provider, not from assay-based typing. Points the paper makes about the study in general: Clinical and demographic metadata were provided uncurated, with the amount varying by source and participant.

One collaborating source in Seattle enrolled patients while the patients were actively infected and followed the patients over time throughout the course of disease. Each collaborating institution followed its own protocols to collect whole blood in K2EDTA tubes. For TCRbeta analysis, collaborators shipped samples as frozen whole blood, isolated PBMCs, or DNA extracted from either of those sample types. Concerning this clone itself: No antigen is known for it. Base qualities are not recorded, but no much larger clone differs from it by a single base.

TCRbeta CDR3 regions were amplified from genomic DNA using the immunoSEQ Assay, a bias-controlled multiplex PCR. The study's own analysis went as follows. The number of nucleated cells in each sample was estimated by amplification of reference gene primers within the assay. To quantify the absolute abundance of each unique TCRbeta CDR3 rearrangement, sequence reads were collapsed and filtered. For each sample, productive Simpson clonality was calculated by taking the square root of Simpson's diversity index across productive rearrangements. TCRdb took this table from immuneACCESS and kept in-frame rearrangements with V and J called. Such tables lack part of the clones; where checked against another copy, unresolved V genes explain under half of the gap, and the rest is unexplained. The V and J calls and clone size were taken over from that table, and D and trimming were inferred from the DNA. The sample includes about 56,000 clones, with roughly nine tenths observed a single time. The top ten hold 43% of the sample.

Including the terminal cysteine and phenylalanine, the CDR3 comprises 14 residues. CDR3 DNA only is kept here, 42 bases in frame from base 1. Trimming accounts for 2 bases at V and 6 bases at J, while the number of junction bases matched to no gene is 5. According to the germline V gene, CDR1 reads WSHSY and CDR2 reads SAAADI. The sample was peripheral blood. The rearranged segments are TRBV10-2 and TRBJ1-1; 8 middle bases align to TRBD1. The origin of this receptor is an older woman with COVID-19, enrolled during active disease. The nucleotides are TGCGCCAGCAGTGAGGGACAGGGAATCGCTGAAGCTTTCTTT. Translated, this gives CASSEGQGIAEAFF.